This record concerns one T cell receptor beta chain sequence. This sample was included in a study of blood T cell repertoires in COVID-19. Germline V gives CDR1 LGHNA, CDR2 YNFKEQ. The V end lost 0 bases, the J end lost 2 bases, and 10 bases lay between the germline ends. This CDR3 has 15 amino acids. The repertoire was sequenced with immunoSEQ multiplex PCR; TCRdb's copy has only in-frame clones and lacks some. In the table there are approximately 170,000 clones, around two thirds of which are singletons. The sequenced sample consisted of peripheral blood. V and J are TRBV4-2 and TRBJ2-5; the D is unclear. This receptor was obtained from a woman of 80 years or more with acute or convalescent COVID-19. The DNA for the CDR3 is TGTGCCAGCAGCCAAGAGACGCGGAGACAAGAGACCCAGTACTTC. Its protein is CASSQETRRQETQYF.